This entry describes one T cell receptor (beta chain). Its antigen is currently unknown. Germline V gene data show CDR1 as SNHLY and CDR2 as FYNNEI. CDR3 length equals 13 residues. V lost 2 bases and J lost 4, with 9 bases in between. This sample was included in a study of CD8+ T cells in alopecia areata. Whole-study results and caveats: Normal-skin resident alphabeta T cells also appear among scalp sample sequences. Higher clonality was seen in lesional scalp than in normal scalp, especially in alopecia totalis/universalis.

As the sequencing template, cDNA was produced by extracting RNA and reverse transcribing it. The method was immunoSEQ multiplex PCR; TCRdb's version includes in-frame clones alone and lacks a portion of them. The table includes about 150,000 clones, about two thirds detected once. The chain joins TRBV2 to TRBJ2-7; D perhaps matches TRBD1 (6 bases). The sequence derives from a human donor in good health. Specimen: CD8+ T cells sorted from blood. CDR3: CASSEPGEYEQYF. The CDR3 DNA reads as TGTGCCAGCAGTGAACCAGGGGAGTACGAGCAGTACTTC.